Listed below are T cell receptor beta chains from one sample, sequenced in a study of technical replicates of blood from a handful of donors. Repertoires were generated with immunoSEQ multiplex PCR, while TCRdb's copy carries only in-frame clones and drops some. The profile shows about 79,000 clones, around 94% of them singletons. Sequenced sample: T cells isolated from PBMCs. The source is a human donor in good health. CDR3s include the opening cysteine and the closing phenylalanine or tryptophan. Each record gives: V gene, J gene, D gene, clone size, CDR3 DNA, CDR3 protein. D genes are given only for firm matches. For some rows the clone size is stated as once, few or many, or as a class when expanded; others skip it.

TRBV29-1,TRBJ2-7,.,.,TGCAGCTTGTTGGACAGCTCCTACGAGCAGTACTTC,CSLLDSSYEQYF
TRBV18,TRBJ2-7,.,.,TGTGCCAGCTCACCCACGACAGATTACGAGCAGTACTTC,CASSPTTDYEQYF
TRBV28,TRBJ1-4,TRBD1,.,TGTGCCAGCAGTTACCAGACAGGGGCTTTAAAACTGTTTTTT,CASSYQTGALKLFF
TRBV30,TRBJ2-5,.,.,TGTGCCTGGAGCCTTCAAGAGACCCAGTACTTC,CAWSLQETQYF
TRBV4-1,TRBJ1-1,.,.,TGCGCCAGCAGCCCGCAGGGGACCTCTAATATGAACACTGAAGCTTTCTTT,CASSPQGTSNMNTEAFF
TRBV6-5,TRBJ1-5,.,.,TGTGCCAGCAGCATCGTGGCAGGGGTCGATCAGCCCCAGCATTTT,CASSIVAGVDQPQHF
TRBV9,TRBJ2-6,.,.,TGTGCCAGCAGCGTAGGGGCAGGCTCTGGGGCCAACGTCCTGACTTTC,CASSVGAGSGANVLTF
TRBV28,TRBJ1-4,.,.,TGTGCCAGCAGTTTATGGGCTGCAACTAATGAAAAACTGTTTTTT,CASSLWAATNEKLFF
TRBV7-9,TRBJ2-5,TRBD2,few,TGTGCCAGCAGACGAGGACTAGCGGGAGCTCTACTCCAAGAGACCCAGTACTTC,CASRRGLAGALLQETQYF
TRBV4-1,TRBJ2-3,TRBD1,.,TGCGCCAGCAGCCACGCCCCTGAGGGACAGTCGTCAGATACGCAGTATTTT,CASSHAPEGQSSDTQYF
TRBV28,TRBJ2-3,TRBD2,.,TGTGCCAGCAGCCTAGCGGGAATCCGGCCTAAAAGCACAGATACGCAGTATTTT,CASSLAGIRPKSTDTQYF
TRBV10-1,TRBJ2-5,.,.,TGCGCCAGCAGTGAGGCAGAGGGTGAAGAGACCCAGTACTTC,CASSEAEGEETQYF